This T cell receptor beta chain was sequenced in a study of blood T cell repertoires in COVID-19. On the study more broadly: Collection of acute and convalescent COVID-19 samples took place in the United States, Italy and Spain.

Clones were read by immunoSEQ multiplex PCR, and TCRdb kept only the in-frame ones, dropping some. This table holds 300,000 to 400,000 clones, approximately 89% found once. V was pared by 0 bases and J by 0 bases, with 17 bases between. The CDR3 is made up of 18 amino acids. Germline V lookup: CDR1 LGHNA, CDR2 YSLEER. This TCR came from a woman between 18 and 30 years old who had recovered from COVID-19. Source material: peripheral blood. The rearrangement uses TRBV4-3 and TRBJ1-1, with a tentative D call TRBD1 (6 bases). Written as DNA, the CDR3 is TGCGCCAGCAGCCAAGAGGAGTTCGGACAGACTCTGAACACTGAAGCTTTCTTT. It codes for CASSQEEFGQTLNTEAFF.